This T cell receptor delta chain was observed in a study of gamma-delta chains in newborns, infants, children. At the level of the study: Microbial exposure reportedly drives polyclonal innate γδ T cell expansion after birth.

Germline assignment: CDR1 NSMFDY and CDR2 ISSIKDK. CDR3 length: 16 amino acids. This clone was detected only a few times. Given a far larger clone just one base away, this is likely a sequencing read error. The same CDR3 also results from other DNA sequences found in this sample. TCRdb processed the reads again with the CATT caller. The sample lists fewer than 4,500 delta-chain clones; about 0.6% were seen once. The sequenced material came from blood. The origin of this receptor is a child who was a newborn, infant or young child, either healthy, febrile or measles-vaccinated (not recorded which). The gene calls are TRAV29/DV5 and TRDJ2; D possibly corresponds to TRDD3 (6 bases). The CDR3 sequence is CAASAGDPILTAQLFF. The CDR3 nucleotides are TGTGCAGCAAGCGCGGGGGACCCCATTTTGACAGCACAGCTCTTCTTT.